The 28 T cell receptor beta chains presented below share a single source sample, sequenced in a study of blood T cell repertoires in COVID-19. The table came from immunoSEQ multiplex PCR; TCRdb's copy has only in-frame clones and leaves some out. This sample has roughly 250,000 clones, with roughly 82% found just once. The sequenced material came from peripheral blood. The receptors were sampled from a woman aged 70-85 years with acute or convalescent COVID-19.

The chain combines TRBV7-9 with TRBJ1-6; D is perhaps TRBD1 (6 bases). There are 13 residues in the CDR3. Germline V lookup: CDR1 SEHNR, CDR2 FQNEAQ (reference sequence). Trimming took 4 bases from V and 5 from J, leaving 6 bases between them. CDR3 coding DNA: TGTGCCAGCAGCTACAGGGATAATTCACCCCTCCACTTT. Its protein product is CASSYRDNSPLHF. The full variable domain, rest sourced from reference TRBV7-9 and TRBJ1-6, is DTGVSQNPRHKITKRGQNVTFRCDPISEHNRLYWYRQTLGQGPEFLTYFQNEAQLEKSRLLSDRFSAERPKGSFSTLEIQRTEQGDSAMYLCASSYRDNSPLHFGNGTRLTVT.

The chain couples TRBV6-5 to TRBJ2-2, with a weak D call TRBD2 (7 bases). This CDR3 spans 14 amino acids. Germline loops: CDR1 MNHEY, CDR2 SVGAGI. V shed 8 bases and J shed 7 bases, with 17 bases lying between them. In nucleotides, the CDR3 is TGTGCCAGCGCTATCCGGGGGGCCGTCGGGGAGCTGTTTTTT. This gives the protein CASAIRGAVGELFF.

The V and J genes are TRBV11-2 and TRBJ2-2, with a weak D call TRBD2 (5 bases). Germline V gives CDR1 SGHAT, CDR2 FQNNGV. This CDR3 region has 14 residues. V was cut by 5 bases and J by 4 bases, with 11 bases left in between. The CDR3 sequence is CASSASRGTGELFF. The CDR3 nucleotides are TGTGCCAGCAGCGCCTCTCGGGGCACCGGGGAGCTGTTTTTT.

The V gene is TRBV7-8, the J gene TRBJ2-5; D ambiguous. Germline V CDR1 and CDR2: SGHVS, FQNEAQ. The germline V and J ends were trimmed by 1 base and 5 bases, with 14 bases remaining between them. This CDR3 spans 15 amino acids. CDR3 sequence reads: CASSLGAQFRETQYF. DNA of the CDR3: TGTGCCAGCAGCTTAGGGGCCCAATTCCGGGAGACCCAGTACTTC.

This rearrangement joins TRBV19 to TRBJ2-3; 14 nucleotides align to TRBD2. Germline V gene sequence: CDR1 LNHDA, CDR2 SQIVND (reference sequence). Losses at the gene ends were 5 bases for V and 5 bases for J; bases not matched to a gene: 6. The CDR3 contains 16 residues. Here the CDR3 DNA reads TGTGCCAGTAGTTCGACTAGCGGGGGGGCCTTAGATACGCAGTATTTT. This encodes CASSSTSGGALDTQYF.

In DNA, the CDR3 is TGTGCCAGCAGCCCCGGACAGGGGGACTATGGCTACACCTTC. Translation: CASSPGQGDYGYTF. The chain uses TRBV9 and TRBJ1-2; TRBD1 matches at 10 bases. Germline CDR1 is SGDLS and CDR2 is YYNGEE. CDR3 size: 14 residues. J gave up 3 bases and V 4 bases, and 3 bases lay outside the gene matches. The whole variable domain, remainder taken from reference TRBV9 and TRBJ1-2, is DSGVTQTPKHLITATGQRVTLRCSPRSGDLSVYWYQQSLDQGLQFLIQYYNGEERAKGNILERFSAQQFPDLHSELNLSSLELGDSALYFCASSPGQGDYGYTFGSGTRLTVV.

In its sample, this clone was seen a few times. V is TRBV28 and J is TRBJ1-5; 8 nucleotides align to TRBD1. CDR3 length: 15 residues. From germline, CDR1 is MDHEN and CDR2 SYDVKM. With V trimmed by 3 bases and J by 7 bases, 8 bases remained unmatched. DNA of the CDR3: TGTGCCAGCAGTTTCAACAGGGGGTTGTGGCAGCCCCAGCATTTT. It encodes CASSFNRGLWQPQHF.

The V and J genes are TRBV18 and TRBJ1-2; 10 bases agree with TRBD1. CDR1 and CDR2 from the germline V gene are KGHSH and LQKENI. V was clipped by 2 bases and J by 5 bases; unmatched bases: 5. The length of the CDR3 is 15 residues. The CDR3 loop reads CASSPLPGQGYGYTF. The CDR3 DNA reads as TGTGCCAGCTCACCATTGCCGGGACAGGGGTATGGCTACACCTTC.

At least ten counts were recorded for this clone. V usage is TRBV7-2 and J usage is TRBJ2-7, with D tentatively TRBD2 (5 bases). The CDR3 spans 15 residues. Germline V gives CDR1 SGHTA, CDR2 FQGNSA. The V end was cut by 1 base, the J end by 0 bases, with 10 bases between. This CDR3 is CASSLEWRSSYEQYF. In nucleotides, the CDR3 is TGTGCCAGCAGCTTAGAGTGGAGGAGCTCCTACGAGCAGTACTTC.

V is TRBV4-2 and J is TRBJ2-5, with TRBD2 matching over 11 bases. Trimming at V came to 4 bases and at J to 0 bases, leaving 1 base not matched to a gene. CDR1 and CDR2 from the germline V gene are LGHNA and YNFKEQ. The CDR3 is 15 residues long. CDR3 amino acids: CASSLAGGNQETQYF. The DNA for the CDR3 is TGTGCCAGCAGCCTAGCGGGGGGGAACCAAGAGACCCAGTACTTC.

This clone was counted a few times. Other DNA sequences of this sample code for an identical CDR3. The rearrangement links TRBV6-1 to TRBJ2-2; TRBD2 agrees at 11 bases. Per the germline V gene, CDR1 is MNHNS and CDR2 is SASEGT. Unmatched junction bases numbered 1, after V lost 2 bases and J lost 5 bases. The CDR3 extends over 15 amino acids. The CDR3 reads CASSELAGGTGELFF. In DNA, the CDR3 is TGTGCCAGCAGTGAACTAGCGGGGGGAACCGGGGAGCTGTTTTTT.

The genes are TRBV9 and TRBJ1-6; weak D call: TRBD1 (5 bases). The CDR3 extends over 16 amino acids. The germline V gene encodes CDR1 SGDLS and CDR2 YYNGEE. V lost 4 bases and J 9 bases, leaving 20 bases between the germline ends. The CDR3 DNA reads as TGTGCCAGCAGCCTCCTTCCGGGAAACGGGGGTTCACCCCTCCACTTT. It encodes CASSLLPGNGGSPLHF.

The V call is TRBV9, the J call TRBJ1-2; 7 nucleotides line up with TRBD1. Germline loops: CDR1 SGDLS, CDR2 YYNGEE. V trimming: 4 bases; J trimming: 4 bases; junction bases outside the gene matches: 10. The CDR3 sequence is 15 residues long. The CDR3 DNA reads TGTGCCAGCAGCCGATCTACAGGGGTTGTCTATGGCTACACCTTC. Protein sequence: CASSRSTGVVYGYTF.

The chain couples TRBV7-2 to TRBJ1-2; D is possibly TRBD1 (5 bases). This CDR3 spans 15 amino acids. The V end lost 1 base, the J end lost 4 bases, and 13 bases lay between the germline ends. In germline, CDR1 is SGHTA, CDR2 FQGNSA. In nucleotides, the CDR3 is TGTGCCAGCAGCTTAGTCCCAGGGTGGGGCTATGGCTACACCTTC. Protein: CASSLVPGWGYGYTF.

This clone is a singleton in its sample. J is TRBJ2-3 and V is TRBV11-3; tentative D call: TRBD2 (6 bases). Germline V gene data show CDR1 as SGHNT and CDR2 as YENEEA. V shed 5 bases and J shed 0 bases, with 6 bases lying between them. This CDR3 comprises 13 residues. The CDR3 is CASSRESTDTQYF. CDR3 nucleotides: TGTGCCAGCAGCCGGGAGAGCACAGATACGCAGTATTTT.

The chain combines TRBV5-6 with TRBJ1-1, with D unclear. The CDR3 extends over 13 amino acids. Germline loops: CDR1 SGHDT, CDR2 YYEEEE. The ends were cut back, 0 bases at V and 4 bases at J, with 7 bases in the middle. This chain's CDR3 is CASSLGPSTEAFF. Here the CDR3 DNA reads TGTGCCAGCAGCTTGGGGCCGTCCACTGAAGCTTTCTTT.

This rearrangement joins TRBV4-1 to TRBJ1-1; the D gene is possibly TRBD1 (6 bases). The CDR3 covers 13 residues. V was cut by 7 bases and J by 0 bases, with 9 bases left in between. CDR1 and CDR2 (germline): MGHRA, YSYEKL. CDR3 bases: TGCGCCAGCACACAGGGATTGAACACTGAAGCTTTCTTT. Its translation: CASTQGLNTEAFF.

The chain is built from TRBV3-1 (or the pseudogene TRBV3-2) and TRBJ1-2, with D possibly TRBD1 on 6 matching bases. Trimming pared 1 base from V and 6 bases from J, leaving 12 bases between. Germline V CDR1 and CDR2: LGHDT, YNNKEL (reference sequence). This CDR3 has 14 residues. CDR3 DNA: TGTGCCAGCAGCCAAGGGGAGGGGGGCCATGGCTACACCTTC. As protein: CASSQGEGGHGYTF.

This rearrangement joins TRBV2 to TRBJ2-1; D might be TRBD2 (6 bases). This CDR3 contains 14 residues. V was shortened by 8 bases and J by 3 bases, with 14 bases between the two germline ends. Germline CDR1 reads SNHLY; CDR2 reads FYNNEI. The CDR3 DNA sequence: TGTGCCAGCCTAGCGCCCCTTCTCTACAATGAGCAGTTCTTC. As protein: CASLAPLLYNEQFF.

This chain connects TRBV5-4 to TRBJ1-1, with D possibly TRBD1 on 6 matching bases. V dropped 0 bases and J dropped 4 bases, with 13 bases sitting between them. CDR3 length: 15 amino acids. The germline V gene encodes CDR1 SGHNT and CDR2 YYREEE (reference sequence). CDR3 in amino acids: CASSLAAGEGTEAFF. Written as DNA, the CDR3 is TGTGCCAGCAGCTTGGCCGCAGGGGAGGGCACTGAAGCTTTCTTT.

This CDR3 is CASSPYDREQGDTEAFF. The DNA of the CDR3 is TGTGCCAGCTCACCATACGACAGGGAGCAAGGGGACACTGAAGCTTTCTTT. The chain is built from TRBV18 and TRBJ1-1; 7 nucleotides line up with TRBD1. V gave up 2 bases and J gave up 3 bases; unmatched junction bases: 12. Germline CDR1 and CDR2: KGHSH and LQKENI. The CDR3 spans 17 residues.

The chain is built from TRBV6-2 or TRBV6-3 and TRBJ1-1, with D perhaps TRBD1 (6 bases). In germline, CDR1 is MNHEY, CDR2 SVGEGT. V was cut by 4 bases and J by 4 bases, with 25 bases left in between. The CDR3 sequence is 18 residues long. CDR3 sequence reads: CASSFILGASLGSTEAFF. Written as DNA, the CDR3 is TGTGCCAGCAGTTTTATACTGGGGGCCTCCTTGGGATCCACTGAAGCTTTCTTT.

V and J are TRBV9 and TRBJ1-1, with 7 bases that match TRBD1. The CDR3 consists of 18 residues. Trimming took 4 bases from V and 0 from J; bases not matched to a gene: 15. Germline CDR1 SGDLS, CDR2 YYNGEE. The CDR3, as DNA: TGTGCCAGCAGCCTATCCGGGACAGATAAAGGGATGAACACTGAAGCTTTCTTT. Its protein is CASSLSGTDKGMNTEAFF.

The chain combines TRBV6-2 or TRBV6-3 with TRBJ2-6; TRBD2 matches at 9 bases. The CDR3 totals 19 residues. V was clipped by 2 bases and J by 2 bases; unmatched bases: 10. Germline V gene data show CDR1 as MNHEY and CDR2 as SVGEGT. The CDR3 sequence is CASSYPWRGGVTGANVLTF. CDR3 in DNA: TGTGCCAGCAGTTACCCATGGCGGGGGGGAGTAACTGGGGCCAACGTCCTGACTTTC.

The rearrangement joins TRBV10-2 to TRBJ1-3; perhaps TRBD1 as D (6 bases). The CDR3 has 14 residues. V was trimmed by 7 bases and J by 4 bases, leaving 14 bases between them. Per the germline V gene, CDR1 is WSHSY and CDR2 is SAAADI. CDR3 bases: TGCGCCAGCAATCCCGACAGGCTCGGAAACACCATATATTTT. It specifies CASNPDRLGNTIYF.

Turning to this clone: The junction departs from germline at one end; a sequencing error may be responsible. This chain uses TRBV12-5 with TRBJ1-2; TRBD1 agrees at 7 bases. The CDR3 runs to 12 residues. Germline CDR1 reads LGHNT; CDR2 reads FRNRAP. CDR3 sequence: CASGLVEGQAFF. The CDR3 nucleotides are TGTGCTAGTGGTTTGGTAGAAGGACAGGCCTTTTTC.

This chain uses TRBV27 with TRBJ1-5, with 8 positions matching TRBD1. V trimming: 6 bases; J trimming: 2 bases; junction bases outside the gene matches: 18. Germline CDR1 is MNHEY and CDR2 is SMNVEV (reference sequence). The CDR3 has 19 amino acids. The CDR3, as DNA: TGTGCCAGCAGGGGGGCCCGCCGGCAGGGGGCTGGAGGCAATCAGCCCCAGCATTTT. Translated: CASRGARRQGAGGNQPQHF.

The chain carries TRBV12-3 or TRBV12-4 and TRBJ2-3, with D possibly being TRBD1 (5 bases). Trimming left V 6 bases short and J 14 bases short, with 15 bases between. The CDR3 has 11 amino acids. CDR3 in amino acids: CASSLTRDLYF. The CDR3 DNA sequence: TGTGCCAGCAGCCTAACCAGGGATTTGTATTTT.